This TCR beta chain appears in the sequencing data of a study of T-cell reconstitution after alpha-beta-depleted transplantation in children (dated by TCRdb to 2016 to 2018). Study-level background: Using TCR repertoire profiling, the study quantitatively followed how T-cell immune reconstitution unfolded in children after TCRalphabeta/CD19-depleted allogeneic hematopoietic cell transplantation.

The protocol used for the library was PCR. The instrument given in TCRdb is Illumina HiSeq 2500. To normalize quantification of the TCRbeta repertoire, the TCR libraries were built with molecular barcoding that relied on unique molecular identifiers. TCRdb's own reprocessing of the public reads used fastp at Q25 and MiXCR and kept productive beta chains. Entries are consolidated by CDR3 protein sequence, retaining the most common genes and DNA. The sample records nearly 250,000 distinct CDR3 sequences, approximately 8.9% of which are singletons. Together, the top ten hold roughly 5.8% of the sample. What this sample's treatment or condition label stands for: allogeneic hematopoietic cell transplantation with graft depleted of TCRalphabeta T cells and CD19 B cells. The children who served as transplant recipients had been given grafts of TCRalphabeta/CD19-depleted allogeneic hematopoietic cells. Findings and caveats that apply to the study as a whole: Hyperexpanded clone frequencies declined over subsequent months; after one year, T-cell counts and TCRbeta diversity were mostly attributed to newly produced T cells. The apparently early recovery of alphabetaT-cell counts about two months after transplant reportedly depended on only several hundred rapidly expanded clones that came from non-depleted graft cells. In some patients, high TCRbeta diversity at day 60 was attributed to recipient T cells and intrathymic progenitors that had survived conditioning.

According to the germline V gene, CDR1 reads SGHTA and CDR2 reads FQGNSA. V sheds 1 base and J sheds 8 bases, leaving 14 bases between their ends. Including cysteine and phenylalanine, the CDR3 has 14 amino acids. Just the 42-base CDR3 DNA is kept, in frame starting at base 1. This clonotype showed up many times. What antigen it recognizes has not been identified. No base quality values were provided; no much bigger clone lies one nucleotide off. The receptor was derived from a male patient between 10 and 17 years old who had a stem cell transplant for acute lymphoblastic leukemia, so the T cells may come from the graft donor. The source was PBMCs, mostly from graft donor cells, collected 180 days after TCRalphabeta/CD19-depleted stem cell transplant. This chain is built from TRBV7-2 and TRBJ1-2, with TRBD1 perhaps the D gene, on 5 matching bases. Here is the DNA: TGTGCCAGCAGCTTAGGGACAACCCAAGAAGGCTACACCTTC. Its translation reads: CASSLGTTQEGYTF.